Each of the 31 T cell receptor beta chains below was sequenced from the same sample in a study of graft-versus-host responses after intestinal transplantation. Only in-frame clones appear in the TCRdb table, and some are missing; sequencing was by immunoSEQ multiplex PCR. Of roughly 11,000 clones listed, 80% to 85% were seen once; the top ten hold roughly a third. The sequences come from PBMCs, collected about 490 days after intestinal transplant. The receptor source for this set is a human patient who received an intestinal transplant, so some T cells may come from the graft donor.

The chain's CDR3 is CASTGTGNTGELFF. CDR3 nucleotide sequence: TGTGCCAGCACCGGGACAGGGAACACCGGGGAGCTGTTTTTT. The V call is TRBV7-6, the J call TRBJ2-2; TRBD1 matches at 8 bases. J was trimmed by 1 base and V by 7 bases; bases with no gene match: 2. The CDR3 spans 14 residues. From germline, CDR1 is SGHVS and CDR2 FNYEAQ. Supplemented by reference TRBV7-6 and TRBJ2-2, the full variable domain reads GAGVSQSPRYKVTKRGQDVALRCDPISGHVSLYWYRQALGQGPEFLTYFNYEAQQDKSGLPNDRFSAERPEGSISTLTIQRTEQRDSAMYRCASTGTGNTGELFFGEGSRLTVL.

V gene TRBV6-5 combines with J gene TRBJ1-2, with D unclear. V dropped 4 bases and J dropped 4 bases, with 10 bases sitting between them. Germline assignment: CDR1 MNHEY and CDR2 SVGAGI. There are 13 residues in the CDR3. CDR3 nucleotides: TGTGCCAGCAGTTTGCCAGGCAGCTATGGCTACACCTTC. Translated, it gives CASSLPGSYGYTF.

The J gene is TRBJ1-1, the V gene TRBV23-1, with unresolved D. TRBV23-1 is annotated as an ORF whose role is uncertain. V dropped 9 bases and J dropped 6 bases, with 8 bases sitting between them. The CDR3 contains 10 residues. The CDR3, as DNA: TGCGCCAGACCGCAGCCTGAAGCTTTCTTT. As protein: CARPQPEAFF.

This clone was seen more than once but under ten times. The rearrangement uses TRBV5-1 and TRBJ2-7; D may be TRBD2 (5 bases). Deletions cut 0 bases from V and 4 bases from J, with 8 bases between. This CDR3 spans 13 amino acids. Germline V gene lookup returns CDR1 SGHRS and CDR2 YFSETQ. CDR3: CASSLAREYEQYF. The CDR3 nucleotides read TGCGCCAGCAGCTTGGCAAGGGAGTACGAGCAGTACTTC.

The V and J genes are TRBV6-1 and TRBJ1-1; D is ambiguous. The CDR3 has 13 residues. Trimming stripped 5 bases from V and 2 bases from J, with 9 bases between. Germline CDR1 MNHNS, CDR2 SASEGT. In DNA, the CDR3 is TGTGCCAGCAGTTGGGCGGAAAACACTGAAGCTTTCTTT. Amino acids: CASSWAENTEAFF.

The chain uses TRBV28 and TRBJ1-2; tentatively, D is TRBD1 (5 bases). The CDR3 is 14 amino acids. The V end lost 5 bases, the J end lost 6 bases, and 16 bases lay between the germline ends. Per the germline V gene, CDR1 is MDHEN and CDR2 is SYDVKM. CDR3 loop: CASSPPGGIHGYTF. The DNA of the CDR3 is TGTGCCAGCAGTCCTCCGGGGGGGATCCATGGCTACACCTTC.

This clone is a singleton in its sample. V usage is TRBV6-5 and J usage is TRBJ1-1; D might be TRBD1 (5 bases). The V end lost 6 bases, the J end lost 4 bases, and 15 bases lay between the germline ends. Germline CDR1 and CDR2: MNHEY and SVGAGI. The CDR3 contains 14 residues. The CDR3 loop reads CASRVSGLGTEAFF. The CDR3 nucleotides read TGTGCCAGCAGGGTCTCAGGGCTGGGCACTGAAGCTTTCTTT.

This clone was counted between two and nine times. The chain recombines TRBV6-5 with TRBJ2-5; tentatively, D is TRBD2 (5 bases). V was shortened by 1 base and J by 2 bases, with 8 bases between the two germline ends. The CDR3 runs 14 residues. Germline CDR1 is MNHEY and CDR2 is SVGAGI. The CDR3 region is CASSYYRGQETQYF. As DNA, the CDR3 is TGTGCCAGCAGTTACTATCGGGGACAAGAGACCCAGTACTTC.

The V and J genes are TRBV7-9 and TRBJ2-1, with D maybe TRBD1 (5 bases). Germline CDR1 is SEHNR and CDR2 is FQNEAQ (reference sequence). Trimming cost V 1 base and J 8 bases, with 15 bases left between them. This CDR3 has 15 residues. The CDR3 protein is CASSLGGPRSDEQFF. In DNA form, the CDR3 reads TGTGCCAGCAGCTTAGGGGGCCCGCGGAGCGATGAGCAGTTCTTC.

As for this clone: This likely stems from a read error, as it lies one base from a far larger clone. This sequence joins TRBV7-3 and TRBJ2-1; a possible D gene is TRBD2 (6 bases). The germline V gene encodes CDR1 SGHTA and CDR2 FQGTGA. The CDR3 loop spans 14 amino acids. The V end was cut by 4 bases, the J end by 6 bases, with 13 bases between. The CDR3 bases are TGTGCCAGCAGCTCCACTAGCCTAGTCAATGAGCAGTTCTTC. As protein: CASSSTSLVNEQFF.

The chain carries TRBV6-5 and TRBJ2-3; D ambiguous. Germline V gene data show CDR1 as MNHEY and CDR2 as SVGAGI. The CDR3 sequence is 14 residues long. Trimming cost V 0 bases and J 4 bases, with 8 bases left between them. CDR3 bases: TGTGCCAGCAGTTACTCTCCCATGGCAGATACGCAGTATTTT. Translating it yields CASSYSPMADTQYF.

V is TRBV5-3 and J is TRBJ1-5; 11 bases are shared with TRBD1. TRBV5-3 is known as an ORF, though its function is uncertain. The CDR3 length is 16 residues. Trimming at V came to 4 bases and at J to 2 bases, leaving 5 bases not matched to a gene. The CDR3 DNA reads TGTGCCAGAAGCCACTGGACAGGGGGCGGCAATCAGCCCCAGCATTTT. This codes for CARSHWTGGGNQPQHF.

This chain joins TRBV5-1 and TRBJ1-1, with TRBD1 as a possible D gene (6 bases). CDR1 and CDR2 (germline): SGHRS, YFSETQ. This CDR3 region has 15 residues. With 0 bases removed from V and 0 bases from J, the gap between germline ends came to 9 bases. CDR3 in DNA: TGCGCCAGCAGCTTGGTGGCAGGGGTGAACACTGAAGCTTTCTTT. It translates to CASSLVAGVNTEAFF.

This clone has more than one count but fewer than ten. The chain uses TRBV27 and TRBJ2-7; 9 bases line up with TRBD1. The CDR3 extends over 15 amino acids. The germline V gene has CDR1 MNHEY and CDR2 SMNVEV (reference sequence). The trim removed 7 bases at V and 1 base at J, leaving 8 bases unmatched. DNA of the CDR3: TGTGCCAGCAAAGACGAGGGACAGGGTTCCTACGAGCAGTACTTC. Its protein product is CASKDEGQGSYEQYF.

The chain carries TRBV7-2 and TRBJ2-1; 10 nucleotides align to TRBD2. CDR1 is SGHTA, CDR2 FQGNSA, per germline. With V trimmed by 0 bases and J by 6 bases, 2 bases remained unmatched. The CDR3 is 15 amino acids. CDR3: CASSLALAGANEQFF. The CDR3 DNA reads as TGTGCCAGCAGCTTAGCGCTAGCGGGAGCCAATGAGCAGTTCTTC.

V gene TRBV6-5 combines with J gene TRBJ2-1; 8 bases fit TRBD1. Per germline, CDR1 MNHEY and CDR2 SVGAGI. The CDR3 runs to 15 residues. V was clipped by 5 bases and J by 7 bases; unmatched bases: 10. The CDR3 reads CASSTGQGLGNEQFF. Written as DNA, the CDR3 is TGTGCCAGCAGTACCGGACAGGGATTAGGGAATGAGCAGTTCTTC.

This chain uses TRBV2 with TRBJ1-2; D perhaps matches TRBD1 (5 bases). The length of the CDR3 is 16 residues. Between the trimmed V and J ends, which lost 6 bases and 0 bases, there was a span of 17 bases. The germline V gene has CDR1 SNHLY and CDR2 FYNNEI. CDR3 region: CASRAGAGSANYGYTF. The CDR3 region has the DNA TGTGCCAGCAGGGCCGGGGCGGGTTCAGCTAACTATGGCTACACCTTC.

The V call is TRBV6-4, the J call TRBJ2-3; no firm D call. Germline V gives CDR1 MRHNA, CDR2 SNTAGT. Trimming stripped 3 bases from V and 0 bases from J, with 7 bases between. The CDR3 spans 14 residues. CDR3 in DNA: TGTGCCAGCAGTGAGTCAACTAGCACAGATACGCAGTATTTT. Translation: CASSESTSTDTQYF.

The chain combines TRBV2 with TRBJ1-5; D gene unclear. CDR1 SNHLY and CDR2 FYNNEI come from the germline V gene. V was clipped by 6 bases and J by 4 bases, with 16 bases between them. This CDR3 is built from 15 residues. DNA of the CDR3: TGTGCCAGCAGAGGTTGGTCAGTCGGGAATCAGCCCCAGCATTTT. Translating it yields CASRGWSVGNQPQHF. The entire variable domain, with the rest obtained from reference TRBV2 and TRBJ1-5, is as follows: EPEVTQTPSHQVTQMGQEVILRCVPISNHLYFYWYRQILGQKVEFLVSFYNNEISEKSEIFDDQFSVERPDGSNFTLKIRSTKLEDSAMYFCASRGWSVGNQPQHFGDGTRLSIL.

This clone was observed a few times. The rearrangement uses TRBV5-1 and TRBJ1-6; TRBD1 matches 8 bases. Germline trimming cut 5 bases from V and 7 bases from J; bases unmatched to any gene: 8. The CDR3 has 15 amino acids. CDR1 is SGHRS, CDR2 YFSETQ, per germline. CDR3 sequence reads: CASSKLDRGNSPLHF. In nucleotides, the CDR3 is TGCGCCAGCAGTAAACTCGACAGGGGCAATTCACCCCTCCACTTT.

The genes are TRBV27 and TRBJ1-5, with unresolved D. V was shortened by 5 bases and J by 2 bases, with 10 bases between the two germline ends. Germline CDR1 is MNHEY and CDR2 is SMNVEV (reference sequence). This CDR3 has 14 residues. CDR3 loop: CASSVRRGNQPQHF. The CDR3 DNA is TGTGCCAGCAGTGTTCGGCGGGGCAATCAGCCCCAGCATTTT.

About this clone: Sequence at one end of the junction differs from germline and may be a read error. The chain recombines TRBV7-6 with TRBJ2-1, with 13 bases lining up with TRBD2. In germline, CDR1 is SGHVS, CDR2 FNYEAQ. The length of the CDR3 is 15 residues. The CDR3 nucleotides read TGTGCCAGCAGCTTCGGGACTAGCGGGACCTATGAGCGGTTCTTC. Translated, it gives CASSFGTSGTYERFF.

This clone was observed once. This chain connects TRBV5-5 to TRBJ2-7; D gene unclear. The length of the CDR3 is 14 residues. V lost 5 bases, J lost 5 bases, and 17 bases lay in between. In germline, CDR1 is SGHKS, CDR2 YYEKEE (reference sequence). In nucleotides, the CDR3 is TGTGCCAGCAGACGGGCTCAGAACTTGGACGAGCAGTACTTC. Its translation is CASRRAQNLDEQYF.

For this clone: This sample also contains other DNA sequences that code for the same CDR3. CDR3 sequence (DNA): TGTGCCAGCAGCAAAGCGCGCGGTCAGCCCCAGCATTTT. It translates to CASSKARGQPQHF. The rearrangement links TRBV21-1 to TRBJ1-5. TRBV21-1 is classified as a pseudogene. The length of the CDR3 is 13 residues.

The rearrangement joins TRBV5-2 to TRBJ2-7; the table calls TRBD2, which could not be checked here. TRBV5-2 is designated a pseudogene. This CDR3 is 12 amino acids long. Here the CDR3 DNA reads TGTGCCAGCAGCTTAGGCCCGGGGGAGCAGTACTTC. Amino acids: CASSLGPGEQYF.

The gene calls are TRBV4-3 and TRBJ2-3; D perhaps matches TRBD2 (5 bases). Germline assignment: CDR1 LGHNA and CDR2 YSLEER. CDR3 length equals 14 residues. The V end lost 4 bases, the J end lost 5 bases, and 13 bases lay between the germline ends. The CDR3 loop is CASSRGLGQDTQYF. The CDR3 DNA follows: TGCGCCAGCAGCCGAGGGTTGGGCCAAGATACGCAGTATTTT.

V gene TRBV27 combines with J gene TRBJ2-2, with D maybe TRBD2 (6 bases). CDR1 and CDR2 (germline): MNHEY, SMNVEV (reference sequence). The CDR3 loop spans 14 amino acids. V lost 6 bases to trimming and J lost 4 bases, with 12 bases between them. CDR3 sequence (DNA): TGTGCCAGCAGAAGGGACTCCTCCACCGGGGAGCTGTTTTTT. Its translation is CASRRDSSTGELFF.

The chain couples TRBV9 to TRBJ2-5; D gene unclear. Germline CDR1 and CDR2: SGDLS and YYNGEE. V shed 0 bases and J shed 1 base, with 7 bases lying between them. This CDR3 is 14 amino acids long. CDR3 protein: CASSVGDGQETQYF. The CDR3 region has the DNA TGTGCCAGCAGCGTAGGAGACGGCCAAGAGACCCAGTACTTC.

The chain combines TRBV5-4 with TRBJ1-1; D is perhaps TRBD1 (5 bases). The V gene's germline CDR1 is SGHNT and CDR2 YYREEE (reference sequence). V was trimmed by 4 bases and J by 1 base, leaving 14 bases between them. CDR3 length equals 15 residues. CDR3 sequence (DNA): TGTGCCAGCAGCCGTCGGTGGCAGGGGAACACTGAAGCTTTCTTT. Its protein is CASSRRWQGNTEAFF.

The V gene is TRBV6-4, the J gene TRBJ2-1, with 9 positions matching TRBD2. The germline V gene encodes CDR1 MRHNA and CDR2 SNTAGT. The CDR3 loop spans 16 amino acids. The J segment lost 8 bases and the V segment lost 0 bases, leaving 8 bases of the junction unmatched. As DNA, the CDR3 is TGTGCCAGCAGTGACTCGAGCGGCGGGGGGGCGGATGAGCAGTTCTTC. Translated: CASSDSSGGGADEQFF.

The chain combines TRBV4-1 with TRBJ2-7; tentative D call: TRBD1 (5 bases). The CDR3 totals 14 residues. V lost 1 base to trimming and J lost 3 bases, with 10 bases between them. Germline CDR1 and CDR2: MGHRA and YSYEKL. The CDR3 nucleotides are TGCGCCAGCAGCCAAGGCCCGACAGACTACGAGCAGTACTTC. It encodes CASSQGPTDYEQYF.